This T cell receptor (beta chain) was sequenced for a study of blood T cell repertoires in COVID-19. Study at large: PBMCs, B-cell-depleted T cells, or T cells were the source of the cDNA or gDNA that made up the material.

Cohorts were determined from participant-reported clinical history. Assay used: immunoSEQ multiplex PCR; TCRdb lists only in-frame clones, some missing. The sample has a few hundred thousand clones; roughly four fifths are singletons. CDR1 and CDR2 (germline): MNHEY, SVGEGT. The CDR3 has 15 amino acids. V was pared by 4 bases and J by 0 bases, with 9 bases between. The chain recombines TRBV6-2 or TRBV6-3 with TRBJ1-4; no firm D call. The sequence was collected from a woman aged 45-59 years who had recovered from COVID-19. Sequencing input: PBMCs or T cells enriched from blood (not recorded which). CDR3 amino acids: CASSSQRATNEKLFF. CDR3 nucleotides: TGTGCCAGCAGTTCGCAGCGGGCAACTAATGAAAAACTGTTTTTT.